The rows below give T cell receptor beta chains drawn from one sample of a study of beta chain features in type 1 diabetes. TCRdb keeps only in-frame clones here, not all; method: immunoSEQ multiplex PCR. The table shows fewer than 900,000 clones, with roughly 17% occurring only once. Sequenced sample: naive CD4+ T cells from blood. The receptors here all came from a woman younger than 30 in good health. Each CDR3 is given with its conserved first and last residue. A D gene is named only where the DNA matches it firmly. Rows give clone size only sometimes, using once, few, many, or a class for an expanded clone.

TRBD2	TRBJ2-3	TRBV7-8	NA	TGTGCCAGCAGCCCCTGGGCGGGAGCGGGAGATACGCAGTATTTT	CASSPWAGAGDTQYF
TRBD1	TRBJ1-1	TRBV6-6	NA	TGTGCCAGCAGTGGACCGCAGGGGGGATCGGACACTGAAGCTTTCTTT	CASSGPQGGSDTEAFF
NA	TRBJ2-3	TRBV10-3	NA	TGTGCCATCAGTGTAACTAGCACAGATACGCAGTATTTT	CAISVTSTDTQYF
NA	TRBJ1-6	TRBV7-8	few	TGTGCCAGCAGCTTCCTCGGGGAGGGCAATTCACCCCTCCACTTT	CASSFLGEGNSPLHF
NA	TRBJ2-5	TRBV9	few	TGTGCCAGCAGCGTCGACCAAGAGACCCAGTACTTC	CASSVDQETQYF
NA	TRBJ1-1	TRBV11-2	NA	TGTGCCAGCAGCTTCACAGAAAACACTGAAGCTTTCTTT	CASSFTENTEAFF
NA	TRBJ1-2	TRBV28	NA	TGTGCCAGCAGTGGGGGAGACAGGAACTATGGCTACACCTTC	CASSGGDRNYGYTF
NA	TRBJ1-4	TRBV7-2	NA	TGTGCCTCGGGGCAGGGTGGGACAACTAATGAAAAACTGTTTTTT	CASGQGGTTNEKLFF
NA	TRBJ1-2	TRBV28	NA	TGTGCCAGCAAAGCTAACTATGGCTACACCTTC	CASKANYGYTF
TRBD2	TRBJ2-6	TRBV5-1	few	TGCGCCAGCAGCTCTAGCGGGATCTCTGGGGCCAACGTCCTGACTTTC	CASSSSGISGANVLTF
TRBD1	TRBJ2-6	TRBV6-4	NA	TGTGCCAGCAAAGTAGACAGGGAAGCCCAGCTCTCTGGGGCCAACGTCCTGACTTTC	CASKVDREAQLSGANVLTF
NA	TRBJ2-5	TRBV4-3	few	TGCGCCAGCAGCCAACTACAGGGTAAAGAGCAGTACTTC	CASSQLQGKEQYF
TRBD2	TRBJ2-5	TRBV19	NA	TGTGCCAGTAGTATAGCGGGAGGGTTTGAGACCCAGTACTTC	CASSIAGGFETQYF
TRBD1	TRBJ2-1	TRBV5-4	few	TGTGCCAGCAGCTTCAACGTGGGACAGGCTCCTAACAATGAGCAGTTCTTC	CASSFNVGQAPNNEQFF
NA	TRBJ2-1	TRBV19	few	TGTGCCAGTACTCCTAGCGCGTCCTCACAAAGGGCCTACAATGAGCAGTTCTTC	CASTPSASSQRAYNEQFF
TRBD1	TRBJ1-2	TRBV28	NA	TGTGCCAGCAGTTTACCCAGGGGGCTTGGCTACACCTTC	CASSLPRGLGYTF
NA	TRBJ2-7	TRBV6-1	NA	TGTGCCAGCAGTGAAGAAAGAGGGTCAGCGCAGTACTTC	CASSEERGSAQYF
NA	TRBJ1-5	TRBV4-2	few	TGTGCCAGCAGCCAAGACAGGGTAAGGAATCAGCCCCAGCATTTT	CASSQDRVRNQPQHF
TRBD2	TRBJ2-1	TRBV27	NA	TGTGCCAGCAGAATTTACGGGAGGGATAATGAGCAGTTCTTC	CASRIYGRDNEQFF
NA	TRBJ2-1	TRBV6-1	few	TGTGCCAGCAGTGAAGCGTTGAGCTCCTACAATGAGCAGTTCTTC	CASSEALSSYNEQFF
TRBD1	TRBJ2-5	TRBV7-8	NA	TGTGCCAGCAGCCAGGACAGGAGGGAGACCCAGTACTTC	CASSQDRRETQYF
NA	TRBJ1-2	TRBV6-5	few	TGTGCCAGCAGTAACCGATATGGCTACACCTTC	CASSNRYGYTF
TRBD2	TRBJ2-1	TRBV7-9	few	TGTGCCAGCAGCTTCCTATTAGCGGGAGCGTCCTACAATGAGCAGTTCTTC	CASSFLLAGASYNEQFF
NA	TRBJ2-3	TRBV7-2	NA	TGTGCCAGCAGTTGGATCGATGGAGATACGCAGTATTTT	CASSWIDGDTQYF
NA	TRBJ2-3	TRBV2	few	TGTGCCAGCACTTTTAGGGGCCAGACAGATACGCAGTATTTT	CASTFRGQTDTQYF
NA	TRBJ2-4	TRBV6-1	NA	TGTGCCAGCAGTGAAGGTTTGGCGACCGGGGGGCCCAAAAACATTCAGTACTTC	CASSEGLATGGPKNIQYF
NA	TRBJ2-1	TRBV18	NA	TGTGCCAGCTCACCAGGGACATTCTATAATGAGCAGTTCTTC	CASSPGTFYNEQFF
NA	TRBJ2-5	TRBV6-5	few	TGTGCCAGCAGTTATTCCCCAGAGACCCAGTACTTC	CASSYSPETQYF
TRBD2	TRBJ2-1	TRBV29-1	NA	TGCAGCGTTGAATTAGGGAGAGCGGGATATGAGCAGTTCTTC	CSVELGRAGYEQFF
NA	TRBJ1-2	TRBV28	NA	TGTGCCAGCAGGGACGTCTATGGCTACACCTTC	CASRDVYGYTF
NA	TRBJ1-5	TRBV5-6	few	TGTGCCAGCAGCTTGTCCGGGCGCGGGCAGCCCCAGCATTTT	CASSLSGRGQPQHF